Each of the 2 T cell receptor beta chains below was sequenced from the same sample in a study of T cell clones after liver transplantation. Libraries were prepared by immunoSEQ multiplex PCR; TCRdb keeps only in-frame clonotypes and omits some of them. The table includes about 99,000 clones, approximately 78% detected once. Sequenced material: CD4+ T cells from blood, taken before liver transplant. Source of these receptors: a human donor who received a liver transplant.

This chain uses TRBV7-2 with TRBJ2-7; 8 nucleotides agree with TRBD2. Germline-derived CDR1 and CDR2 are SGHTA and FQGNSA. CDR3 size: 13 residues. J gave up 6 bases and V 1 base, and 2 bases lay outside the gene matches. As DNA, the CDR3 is TGTGCCAGCAGCTTAGAGCGGGAGACCGAGCAGTACTTC. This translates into CASSLERETEQYF.

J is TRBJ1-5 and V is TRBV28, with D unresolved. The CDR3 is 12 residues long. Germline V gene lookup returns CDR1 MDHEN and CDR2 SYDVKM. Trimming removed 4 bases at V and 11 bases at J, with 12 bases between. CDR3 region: CASSSTAGTQHF. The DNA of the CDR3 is TGTGCCAGCAGTTCTACCGCCGGGACCCAGCATTTT.